This T cell receptor beta chain was identified during a study of CD8+ T cells in alopecia areata. Study-level results: Because one nonresponder was included, the link of baseline CD8+ expansion to response is considered uncertain. Expanded CD8+ clones among the top 100, as well as scalp clonality, were significantly decreased by tofacitinib.

As concerns this clone: Its specificity is unknown.

Indicated treatment: oral pan-JAK inhibitor, 5-10 mg twice daily. RNA was extracted and reverse transcribed into cDNA as the sequencing template. Some clones are missing from TCRdb's copy, which holds only in-frame ones; the method was immunoSEQ multiplex PCR. This sample yields approximately 300,000 clones, of which over 45% are seen a single time; more than 1.5% belongs to the top ten. CDR3 length: 16 residues. The V end was cut by 3 bases, the J end by 1 base, with 13 bases between. Looked up from germline, CDR1 is SGHTS and CDR2 is YDEGEE. The genes are TRBV5-8 and TRBJ2-2; D is uncertain. The sequences come from CD4+ T cells sorted from blood, collected at week 24, from a patient treated with tofacitinib. The receptor's source is a human donor with alopecia areata. CDR3 DNA: TGTGCCAGCAGCTCGGGTCCAAACCGGAACACCGGGGAGCTGTTTTTT. The encoded protein is CASSSGPNRNTGELFF.